Presented here are 16 T cell receptor beta chains from one specimen sequenced in a study of molecular identifiers for immune sequencing clone quantification. TCRdb analysed the PCR reads with MiXCR anew, one entry per CDR3 protein. The sample includes approximately 500,000 distinct CDR3 sequences, roughly 24% of them seen just once. The sample consisted of naive CD8+ T cells from blood, with Jurkat cell RNA spiked in. Subset meaning: FACS-sorted CD8+CD4-CCR7+CD45RA+ naive T cells. The receptors stem from a human donor in good health. Some libraries in this study had Jurkat cell RNA spiked in.

This clonotype was found many times. V is TRBV7-9 and J is TRBJ2-2; the D is unclear. From germline, CDR1 is SEHNR and CDR2 FQNEAQ (reference sequence). V was trimmed by 5 bases and J by 8 bases, leaving 12 bases between them. The CDR3 length is 13 residues. As DNA, the CDR3 is TGTGCCAGCAGCCCCTCCCTTAGGGGGGAGCTGTTTTTT. This codes for CASSPSLRGELFF.

At least ten counts were recorded for this clonotype. The chain combines TRBV28 with TRBJ2-6; TRBD1 matches 10 bases. The V gene end was trimmed by 5 bases and the J gene end by 0 bases; junction bases not matched to a gene: 4. Per the germline V gene, CDR1 is MDHEN and CDR2 is SYDVKM. The CDR3 length is 17 residues. For the CDR3, the DNA is TGTGCCAGCAGTAAATGGACAGGGGGCTCTGGGGCCAACGTCCTGACTTTC. Protein: CASSKWTGGSGANVLTF.

At least ten counts were recorded for this clonotype. The rearrangement uses TRBV7-6 and TRBJ2-3, with 8 positions matching TRBD2. Germline CDR1 and CDR2: SGHVS and FNYEAQ. After removal of 4 bases from V and 5 bases from J, the junction contained 8 bases not matched to a gene. The CDR3 is made up of 15 amino acids. CDR3 sequence (DNA): TGTGCCAGCAGCTCCACGGGACTAGATAGAGATACGCAGTATTTT. Translated, it gives CASSSTGLDRDTQYF.

In regard to this clonotype: A junction boundary mismatches the germline segment, possibly from a read error. This chain links TRBV3-1 with TRBJ2-3, with D uncertain. The CDR3 loop spans 15 amino acids. The germline CDR1 and CDR2 sequences are LGHDT and YNNKEL (reference sequence). Here the CDR3 DNA reads TGTGCCAGCAGCCAGCTCCAGGAGAACACAGATACGCAGTGTTTT. Translating it yields CASSQLQENTDTQCF.

Regarding this clonotype: It may be a read error: a sequence one base away is much more abundant. The V and J genes are TRBV2 and TRBJ2-2; 8 bases are shared with TRBD2. The trim removed 3 bases at V and 4 bases at J, leaving 10 bases unmatched. Germline values: CDR1 SNHLY, CDR2 FYNNEI. The CDR3 consists of 17 residues. The CDR3 nucleotides are TGTGCCAGCAGTGAGAGCACTCCGGGAGGGGGCACCGGGGAGCTGTTTTTT. Translating it yields CASSESTPGGGTGELFF. The complete variable domain, with remaining parts taken from reference TRBV2 and TRBJ2-2, reads EPEVTQTPSHQVTQMGQEVILRCVPISNHLYFYWYRQILGQKVEFLVSFYNNEISEKSEIFDDQFSVERPDGSNFTLKIRSTKLEDSAMYFCASSESTPGGGTGELFFGEGSRLTVL.

As regards this clonotype: A much larger clone differs from this one at a single base, so this may be a read error. The chain links TRBV6-2 or TRBV6-3 to TRBJ1-1; TRBD1 matches at 7 bases. This CDR3 is 18 amino acids long. Germline CDR1 is MNHEY and CDR2 is SVGEGT. J gave up 4 bases and V 0 bases, and 14 bases lay outside the gene matches. The CDR3 DNA is TGTGCCAGCAGTTACTCGTTCCAGGGGGACATCATGATCACTGAAGCTTTCTTT. Its protein is CASSYSFQGDIMITEAFF.

This chain joins TRBV18 and TRBJ2-1; 8 bases are a match to TRBD2. V shed 5 bases and J 4 bases; nucleotides not matched to a gene: 13. The length of the CDR3 is 17 residues. Germline V gives CDR1 KGHSH, CDR2 LQKENI. In DNA form, the CDR3 reads TGTGCCAGCTCAACAACTTATGAGACTAGCGAGTACAATGAGCAGTTCTTC. Encoded protein: CASSTTYETSEYNEQFF.

This clonotype has just a few counts. The chain is built from TRBV5-4 and TRBJ1-2; 9 bases match TRBD1. Germline V gene data show CDR1 as SGHNT and CDR2 as YYREEE (reference sequence). The V and J ends lost 5 bases and 6 bases, in that order; junction bases with no gene match: 5. CDR3 length: 13 residues. The CDR3 coding sequence is TGTGCCAGCAGTTGGACAGGGGCGGATGGCTACACCTTC. Protein product: CASSWTGADGYTF.

This clonotype came up many times. CDR3 protein: CASSSVGAASYEQYF. The CDR3 coding sequence is TGTGCCAGCAGTTCTGTCGGGGCCGCTTCCTACGAGCAGTACTTC. The chain employs TRBV6-5 and TRBJ2-7, with D perhaps given as TRBD1 or TRBD2 (5 bases each). The CDR3 contains 15 residues. V lost 4 bases and J 1 base, leaving 14 bases between the germline ends. CDR1 and CDR2 (germline): MNHEY, SVGAGI.

Of note for this clonotype: Given a much more abundant clone one base away, this may be a read error. This chain joins TRBV11-2 and TRBJ2-3; TRBD2 matches at 14 bases. Germline V lookup: CDR1 SGHAT, CDR2 FQNNGV. There are 20 residues in the CDR3. DNA for the CDR3: TGTGCCAGCAGCTTCCCAACCGGGACTAGCGGGAGAGGTCGCACAGCTACGCAGTATTTT. Translating gives CASSFPTGTSGRGRTATQYF.

The chain is built from TRBV29-1 and TRBJ2-1; maybe TRBD1 (5 bases). V gave up 7 bases and J gave up 6 bases, with 10 bases separating them. CDR3 size: 11 residues. Germline V gene data show CDR1 as SQVTM and CDR2 as ANQGSEA. CDR3 in DNA: TGCAGCGGGGAAGACAGCAATGAGCAGTTCTTC. It encodes CSGEDSNEQFF.

V and J are TRBV6-5 and TRBJ2-7; D uncertain. The CDR3 runs 15 residues. Germline V gives CDR1 MNHEY, CDR2 SVGAGI. V lost 2 bases, J lost 0 bases, and 11 bases lay in between. CDR3 protein: CASSYTDETSYEQYF. In DNA form, the CDR3 reads TGTGCCAGCAGTTACACCGATGAAACCTCCTACGAGCAGTACTTC.

This clonotype occurred many times. The chain employs TRBV7-9 and TRBJ1-5; no reliable D call. Germline CDR1 and CDR2: SEHNR and FQNEAQ (reference sequence). The CDR3 length is 14 residues. Trimming cost V 5 bases and J 2 bases, with 10 bases left between them. The CDR3 bases are TGTGCCAGCAGCCCGACCCCCGGCAATCAGCCCCAGCATTTT. Translated: CASSPTPGNQPQHF.

This clonotype was seen a handful of times. This chain connects TRBV19 to TRBJ2-7; possibly TRBD2 for D (5 bases). This CDR3 is 13 amino acids long. With 8 bases removed from V and 5 bases from J, the gap between germline ends came to 16 bases. Germline-derived CDR1 and CDR2 are LNHDA and SQIVND (reference sequence). In DNA, the CDR3 is TGTGCCAGTTCTTTCGGGGTAGAGAACGAGCAGTACTTC. This codes for CASSFGVENEQYF.

Only a few counts were recorded for this clonotype. V gene TRBV9 combines with J gene TRBJ2-3; maybe TRBD2 (5 bases). Between the trimmed V and J ends, which lost 5 bases and 0 bases, there was a span of 16 bases. The CDR3 spans 16 residues. The germline V gene encodes CDR1 SGDLS and CDR2 YYNGEE. This CDR3 is CASSAIGNPSTDTQYF. The DNA for the CDR3 is TGTGCCAGCAGTGCAATCGGGAATCCAAGCACAGATACGCAGTATTTT.

This clonotype was counted ten times or more. The gene calls are TRBV5-1 and TRBJ2-5, with D possibly being TRBD1 (6 bases). Germline V lookup: CDR1 SGHRS, CDR2 YFSETQ. There are 15 residues in the CDR3. Trimming shortened V by 2 bases and J by 5 bases, and 16 bases separated the two germline ends. The CDR3 loop is CASSFTSGRGETQYF. The CDR3 nucleotides are TGCGCCAGCAGCTTTACTTCCGGCAGGGGTGAGACCCAGTACTTC.